The 7 T cell receptor beta chains given below trace back to one sample, sequenced in a study of cytomegalovirus exposure and HLA in healthy donors. It was with 60 Vbeta and 13 Jbeta primers that the PCR ran. Only in-frame clones appear in the TCRdb table, and some are missing; sequencing was by immunoSEQ multiplex PCR. Of 35,000 to 45,000 clones listed, approximately 90% are singletons. Sequenced input: PBMCs. These receptors all come from a woman aged 18-35 years in good health and CMV-seronegative.

The chain carries TRBV5-4 and TRBJ2-5; D is perhaps TRBD2 (6 bases). The CDR3 runs 17 residues. Per germline, CDR1 SGHNT and CDR2 YYREEE (reference sequence). The germline V and J ends were trimmed by 0 bases and 1 base, with 16 bases remaining between them. The CDR3 loop is CASSLGKRVTLQETQYF. The CDR3 region has the DNA TGTGCCAGCAGCTTGGGCAAGCGGGTAACTCTCCAAGAGACCCAGTACTTC.

In this sample, this clone turned up once. The rearrangement links TRBV28 to TRBJ2-7, with 12 bases that match TRBD1. The CDR3 loop spans 15 amino acids. The junction had 6 bases not matched to a gene; V was cut back by 5 bases and J by 4 bases. Germline CDR1 reads MDHEN; CDR2 reads SYDVKM. CDR3 DNA: TGTGCCAGCAGTGCGGGACAGGGGGCGTTTTACGAGCAGTACTTC. Translation: CASSAGQGAFYEQYF.

In nucleotides, the CDR3 is TGTGCCAGCAGCTTGAGAAGTAGCGGGAGTTTGGGAACCGGGGAGCTGTTTTTT. Amino acid sequence: CASSLRSSGSLGTGELFF. The chain is built from TRBV7-3 and TRBJ2-2; 9 bases fit TRBD2. CDR1 SGHTA and CDR2 FQGTGA come from the germline V gene. The CDR3 is 18 residues long. V was clipped by 3 bases and J by 5 bases; unmatched bases: 13. The variable domain in full, completed from reference TRBV7-3 and TRBJ2-2, reads GAGVSQTPSNKVTEKGKYVELRCDPISGHTALYWYRQSLGQGPEFLIYFQGTGAADDSGLPNDRFFAVRPEGSVSTLKIQRTERGDSAVYLCASSLRSSGSLGTGELFFGEGSRLTVL.

This clone was seen only once. The CDR3 DNA reads as TGTGCCACCAGCGGTCCGGGACAGCTCTCTGGAAACACCATATATTTT. Its protein is CATSGPGQLSGNTIYF. The chain uses TRBV15 and TRBJ1-3; 7 nucleotides agree with TRBD1. The trim removed 5 bases at V and 0 bases at J, leaving 7 bases unmatched. CDR3 size: 16 residues. From germline, CDR1 is LNHNV and CDR2 YYDKDF (reference sequence).

The chain recombines TRBV27 with TRBJ1-1, with D tentatively TRBD1 (5 bases). V dropped 2 bases and J dropped 4 bases, with 11 bases sitting between them. The CDR3 totals 14 residues. Germline-derived CDR1 and CDR2 are MNHEY and SMNVEV (reference sequence). CDR3 sequence (DNA): TGTGCCAGCAGTTTAGCCGGGGGGACCACTGAAGCTTTCTTT. Its protein product is CASSLAGGTTEAFF.

The V call is TRBV10-3, the J call TRBJ2-2; D is undetermined. The CDR3 runs to 16 residues. V lost 1 base and J lost 3, with 12 bases in between. Germline V lookup: CDR1 ENHRY, CDR2 SYGVKD. The DNA of the CDR3 is TGTGCCATCAGTGAGTTGTCCCGCCAGGACACCGGGGAGCTGTTTTTT. Protein product: CAISELSRQDTGELFF.

The chain joins TRBV10-1 to TRBJ2-7, with D perhaps TRBD2 (5 bases). Germline loops: CDR1 WNHNN, CDR2 SYGVQD (reference sequence). This CDR3 region has 13 residues. The ends were cut back, 8 bases at V and 1 base at J, with 12 bases in the middle. The CDR3 DNA is TGCGCCAGCGAGAGGGAGTCTTCCTACGAGCAGTACTTC. Amino acids: CASERESSYEQYF.